The clone carrying this T cell receptor (beta chain) came up once. In the original analysis: Estimated nucleated cell counts came from reference gene primer amplification. The protocol was immunoSEQ multiplex PCR, while the TCRdb copy is restricted to in-frame clones and leaves out a portion. V and J calls and clone size are given by that table; D and trimming were obtained from the DNA. The table has 300,000 or so clones, approximately 82% seen once. These data belong to a study of blood T cell repertoires in COVID-19. Turning to the study itself: The United States, Italy and Spain were the sources of the acute and convalescent COVID-19 samples. T cells, B-cell-depleted T cells, or PBMCs provided the cDNA or gDNA that served as material.

The sequence was collected from a woman between 45 and 65 years old with acute or convalescent COVID-19. The specimen sequenced was peripheral blood.

In DNA form, the CDR3 reads TGCGCCAGCAGCCAGCAAGAAGGGAGACAGGGATTTGGCTACACCTTC. Translating gives CASSQQEGRQGFGYTF. The V call is TRBV4-1, the J call TRBJ1-2, with 7 bases fitting TRBD1. The CDR3 extends over 16 amino acids. Trimming at V came to 3 bases and at J to 7 bases, leaving 14 bases not matched to a gene. Germline V gives CDR1 MGHRA, CDR2 YSYEKL.